Listed here are 28 T cell receptor beta chains from one sample, sequenced in a study of T cell repertoires in cytomegalovirus infection. MiXCR, applied by TCRdb to the reads, yields one record per CDR3 protein. The sample carries roughly 190,000 distinct CDR3 sequences, roughly 9% recorded once. Specimen: PBMCs. Receptors were obtained from a human donor in good health (CMV status not recorded). Some clones in this sample may be carry-over from other donors' samples.

The table lists this clonotype with a few counts. The rearrangement uses TRBV18 and TRBJ2-1, with TRBD1 matching 7 bases. V was clipped by 6 bases and J by 3 bases; unmatched bases: 14. The CDR3 spans 17 residues. The germline CDR1 and CDR2 sequences are KGHSH and LQKENI. The CDR3 loop reads CASSPRPQGQIYNEQFF. The CDR3 nucleotides read TGTGCCAGCTCTCCCAGACCCCAGGGACAGATCTACAATGAGCAGTTCTTC.

V usage is TRBV9 and J usage is TRBJ2-1; D is unclear. This CDR3 has 13 amino acids. Germline assignment: CDR1 SGDLS and CDR2 YYNGEE. Trimming stripped 0 bases from V and 4 bases from J, with 5 bases between. The CDR3 loop reads CASSVGDYNEQFF. DNA for the CDR3: TGTGCCAGCAGCGTAGGGGATTACAATGAGCAGTTCTTC.

In this sample, this clonotype turned up many times. The chain couples TRBV5-4 to TRBJ2-2, with TRBD2 matching over 14 bases. The germline gives CDR1 SGHNT, CDR2 YYREEE (reference sequence). With V trimmed by 4 bases and J by 5 bases, 1 base remained unmatched. This CDR3 comprises 15 residues. The CDR3 DNA reads as TGTGCCAGCAGCCGGACTAGCGGGAGGACCGGGGAGCTGTTTTTT. Its protein is CASSRTSGRTGELFF.

This clonotype occurred many times. The chain has TRBV6-2 or TRBV6-3 and TRBJ2-1; 7 nucleotides match TRBD1. This CDR3 contains 15 residues. CDR1 is MNHEY and CDR2 is SVGEGT in the germline V gene. Trimming at V came to 7 bases and at J to 1 base, leaving 7 bases not matched to a gene. This CDR3 is CASNRQGTSYNEQFF. As DNA, the CDR3 is TGTGCCAGCAACCGACAGGGAACTTCCTACAATGAGCAGTTCTTC.

In this sample, this clonotype turned up many times. The V call is TRBV7-2, the J call TRBJ1-1; unclear D gene. The CDR3 loop spans 14 amino acids. Germline V gene data show CDR1 as SGHTA and CDR2 as FQGNSA. V was shortened by 1 base and J by 1 base, with 7 bases between the two germline ends. The CDR3 nucleotides are TGTGCCAGCAGCTTAGGACCCAGGAACACTGAAGCTTTCTTT. This codes for CASSLGPRNTEAFF. The whole variable domain, remainder taken from reference TRBV7-2 and TRBJ1-1, is GAGVSQSPSNKVTEKGKDVELRCDPISGHTALYWYRQSLGQGLEFLIYFQGNSAPDKSGLPSDRFSAERTGGSVSTLTIQRTQQEDSAVYLCASSLGPRNTEAFFGQGTRLTVV.

This clonotype appeared many times. The rearrangement joins TRBV20-1 to TRBJ2-7; D might be TRBD1 (6 bases). The CDR3 length is 14 residues. Germline CDR1 is DFQATT and CDR2 is SNEGSKA (reference sequence). V lost 6 bases and J 2 bases, leaving 17 bases between the germline ends. Here the CDR3 DNA reads TGCAGTGCACCAAAAGGGACACAGACCTACGAGCAGTACTTC. Its protein is CSAPKGTQTYEQYF.

This clonotype has just a few counts. The chain employs TRBV5-5 and TRBJ2-7, with D possibly matching TRBD1 (6 bases). The CDR3 is 14 residues long. Germline V gene sequence: CDR1 SGHKS, CDR2 YYEKEE (reference sequence). V gave up 2 bases and J gave up 5 bases, with 14 bases separating them. The DNA for the CDR3 is TGTGCCAGCAGCTTCCAGACAGGTAGCAACGAGCAGTACTTC. This encodes CASSFQTGSNEQYF. Variable domain in full (rest from reference TRBV5-5 and TRBJ2-7): DAGVTQSPTHLIKTRGQQVTLRCSPISGHKSVSWYQQVLGQGPQFIFQYYEKEERGRGNFPDRFSARQFPNYSSELNVNALLLGDSALYLCASSFQTGSNEQYFGPGTRLTVT.

At least ten counts were recorded for this clonotype. The chain links TRBV7-2 to TRBJ2-3; D possibly corresponds to TRBD2 (7 bases). This CDR3 has 15 amino acids. The V end was cut by 5 bases, the J end by 4 bases, with 16 bases between. Germline V gives CDR1 SGHTA, CDR2 FQGNSA. This CDR3 is CASSGAGARADTQYF. Written as DNA, the CDR3 is TGTGCCAGCAGCGGGGCGGGGGCGAGGGCAGATACGCAGTATTTT.

The chain links TRBV12-3 or TRBV12-4 to TRBJ2-7, with TRBD1 matching over 10 bases. CDR3 size: 17 residues. Trimming at V came to 3 bases and at J to 2 bases, leaving 10 bases not matched to a gene. CDR3 protein: CASSFWRGTGDPYEQYF. The DNA of the CDR3 is TGTGCCAGCAGTTTTTGGCGCGGGACAGGGGATCCCTACGAGCAGTACTTC.

This clonotype was counted ten times or more. The chain joins TRBV20-1 to TRBJ2-2; 8 bases map to TRBD1. The junction had 10 bases not matched to a gene; V was cut back by 6 bases and J by 4 bases. Germline V gives CDR1 DFQATT, CDR2 SNEGSKA (reference sequence). CDR3 length equals 15 residues. CDR3 sequence reads: CSATDRGRSTGELFF. The CDR3 nucleotides are TGCAGTGCGACCGACAGGGGTCGGAGCACCGGGGAGCTGTTTTTT.

This clonotype was counted at least ten times. The rearrangement uses TRBV7-8 and TRBJ2-2; no clear D gene. CDR3 length equals 14 residues. CDR1 is SGHVS and CDR2 is FQNEAQ in the germline V gene. V was cut by 5 bases and J by 3 bases, with 10 bases left in between. The CDR3 spells CASSEGPDTGELFF. CDR3 coding DNA: TGTGCCAGCAGCGAAGGACCAGACACCGGGGAGCTGTTTTTT.

This clonotype was observed many times. V is TRBV28 and J is TRBJ2-2; D not certain. V lost 5 bases, J lost 1 base, and 14 bases lay in between. Germline lookup yields CDR1 MDHEN and CDR2 SYDVKM. The CDR3 loop spans 16 amino acids. CDR3 region: CASSKTGLENTGELFF. For the CDR3, the DNA is TGTGCCAGCAGTAAAACCGGGCTAGAGAACACCGGGGAGCTGTTTTTT.

The chain uses TRBV20-1 and TRBJ2-7; unclear D gene. The CDR3 length is 14 residues. V lost 0 bases and J lost 0, with 9 bases in between. The germline V gene has CDR1 DFQATT and CDR2 SNEGSKA (reference sequence). CDR3 nucleotides: TGCAGTGCTAGAGATCGGAGCGTCTCCTACGAGCAGTACTTC. Amino acid sequence: CSARDRSVSYEQYF.

This clonotype was counted ten times or more. The chain combines TRBV20-1 with TRBJ2-2; 10 positions agree with TRBD2. Germline CDR1 and CDR2: DFQATT and SNEGSKA (reference sequence). This CDR3 region has 17 residues. V dropped 6 bases and J dropped 5; count of bases not matched to a gene: 15. In nucleotides, the CDR3 is TGCAGTGCCCAGGCGATCGAGCGGGAGGGCGGGACCGGGGAGCTGTTTTTT. This gives the protein CSAQAIEREGGTGELFF.

The sample holds many counts of this clonotype. The chain uses TRBV7-2 and TRBJ1-5; 9 nucleotides agree with TRBD1. Trimming cost V 5 bases and J 14 bases; bases outside gene matches: 13. This CDR3 region has 14 residues. CDR1 and CDR2 from the germline V gene are SGHTA and FQGNSA. The CDR3 nucleotides read TGTGCCAGCAGCCCCCGCCTTTTGGACAGGGGCAAGCATTTT. This gives the protein CASSPRLLDRGKHF.

This clonotype was counted at least ten times. The chain combines TRBV19 with TRBJ2-1, with 12 bases that match TRBD2. Germline CDR1 is LNHDA and CDR2 is SQIVND (reference sequence). J lost 5 bases, V lost 7 bases, and 6 bases had no gene match. The CDR3 extends over 15 amino acids. The CDR3 DNA is TGTGCCAGTACCCTGACTAGCGGGAGCCACAATGAGCAGTTCTTC. Translating gives CASTLTSGSHNEQFF.

A note on this clonotype: A read error is possible here, since a much larger clone lies one base away. Likely a read error: the CDR3 ends without its conserved phenylalanine or tryptophan. V is TRBV24-1 and J is TRBJ2-3, with a possible D match to TRBD2 (6 bases). V lost 3 bases to trimming and J lost 0 bases, with 6 bases between them. The CDR3 runs to 14 residues. CDR1 is KGHDR, CDR2 SFDVKD, per germline. CDR3 amino acids: CATSDSGSTDTQYL. In DNA, the CDR3 is TGTGCCACCAGTGATAGCGGGAGCACAGATACGCAGTATTTA.

This clonotype was counted many times. The chain recombines TRBV6-2 or TRBV6-3 with TRBJ1-5; maybe TRBD1 (5 bases). V was shortened by 5 bases and J by 2 bases, with 25 bases between the two germline ends. The CDR3 loop spans 19 amino acids. Per germline, CDR1 MNHEY and CDR2 SVGEGT. CDR3 sequence: CASSNRLTWTLSGNQPQHF. The CDR3 nucleotides read TGTGCCAGCAGTAACCGCTTAACCTGGACACTCTCGGGCAATCAGCCCCAGCATTTT.

The chain is built from TRBV5-4 and TRBJ2-3; TRBD2 might be the D (6 bases). The length of the CDR3 is 15 residues. Trimming took off 4 bases at V and 4 bases at J, with 16 bases between the two ends. CDR1 is SGHNT and CDR2 is YYREEE in the germline V gene (reference sequence). CDR3 amino acids: CASSPPGLRPDTQYF. In DNA form, the CDR3 reads TGTGCCAGCAGCCCGCCGGGACTGAGGCCAGATACGCAGTATTTT. Together with reference TRBV5-4 and TRBJ2-3, the CDR3 gives the full variable domain: ETGVTQSPTHLIKTRGQQVTLRCSSQSGHNTVSWYQQALGQGPQFIFQYYREEENGRGNFPPRFSGLQFPNYSSELNVNALELDDSALYLCASSPPGLRPDTQYFGPGTRLTVL.

This clonotype has just a few counts. The chain couples TRBV20-1 to TRBJ2-7, with 11 bases matching TRBD2. Unmatched junction bases numbered 5, after V lost 3 bases and J lost 4 bases. This CDR3 has 14 amino acids. The germline CDR1 and CDR2 sequences are DFQATT and SNEGSKA (reference sequence). CDR3 protein: CSARTLAGGYEQYF. Written as DNA, the CDR3 is TGCAGTGCTAGGACATTAGCGGGAGGGTACGAGCAGTACTTC.

This clonotype appeared many times. The genes are TRBV7-6 and TRBJ2-1; D remains unclear. In germline, CDR1 is SGHVS, CDR2 FNYEAQ. The ends were cut back, 2 bases at V and 0 bases at J, with 8 bases in the middle. The CDR3 totals 15 residues. CDR3 sequence: CASSLLDRSYNEQFF. The CDR3 bases are TGTGCCAGCAGCTTACTGGATCGCTCCTACAATGAGCAGTTCTTC.

In its sample, this clonotype was seen many times. The CDR3 sequence is CASGEGYQPQHF. DNA for the CDR3: TGTGCCAGCGGAGAAGGGTATCAGCCCCAGCATTTT. This chain joins TRBV6-2 or TRBV6-3 and TRBJ1-5; D call uncertain. The CDR3 runs to 12 residues. V lost 8 bases, J lost 5 bases, and 10 bases lay in between. Per the germline V gene, CDR1 is MNHEY and CDR2 is SVGEGT.

In this sample, this clonotype turned up a few times. The rearrangement joins TRBV28 to TRBJ2-7; D is possibly TRBD2 (5 bases). Germline V gene sequence: CDR1 MDHEN, CDR2 SYDVKM. With 4 bases removed from V and 1 base from J, the gap between germline ends came to 17 bases. The CDR3 has 16 amino acids. CDR3 amino acids: CASSSPWGVGSYEQYF. CDR3 nucleotide sequence: TGTGCCAGCAGTTCCCCCTGGGGAGTAGGGTCCTACGAGCAGTACTTC. Filled out from reference TRBV28 and TRBJ2-7, the complete variable domain reads DVKVTQSSRYLVKRTGEKVFLECVQDMDHENMFWYRQDPGLGLRLIYFSYDVKMKEKGDIPEGYSVSREKKERFSLILESASTNQTSMYLCASSSPWGVGSYEQYFGPGTRLTVT.

There are many counts of this clonotype. The V gene is TRBV6-6, the J gene TRBJ1-2, with 11 bases aligning to TRBD1. Per the germline V gene, CDR1 is MNHNY and CDR2 is SVGAGI (reference sequence). This CDR3 is built from 13 residues. J gave up 7 bases and V 4 bases, and 2 bases lay outside the gene matches. CDR3 residues: CASSWDRGGGYTF. The CDR3 DNA follows: TGTGCCAGCAGTTGGGACAGGGGGGGTGGCTACACCTTC.

This clonotype was recorded many times. The rearrangement joins TRBV6-1 to TRBJ2-7; TRBD1 matches 7 bases. After removal of 10 bases from V and 0 bases from J, the junction contained 6 bases not matched to a gene. Germline CDR1 MNHNS, CDR2 SASEGT. CDR3 length: 13 residues. The CDR3: CAIIRDSSYEQYF. As DNA, the CDR3 is TGTGCCATAATCCGGGACAGCTCCTACGAGCAGTACTTC.

The chain recombines TRBV7-6 with TRBJ1-6; 7 nucleotides line up with TRBD1. There are 15 residues in the CDR3. Germline assignment: CDR1 SGHVS and CDR2 FNYEAQ. Trimming took 5 bases from V and 8 from J; bases not matched to a gene: 9. CDR3 DNA sequence: TGTGCCAGCAGCACGACAGGGTGGGGGGATTCACCCCTCCACTTT. This translates into CASSTTGWGDSPLHF.

This clonotype was seen more than once but under ten times. V gene TRBV28 combines with J gene TRBJ1-1, with D unresolved. Germline lookup yields CDR1 MDHEN and CDR2 SYDVKM. Trimming left V 7 bases short and J 6 bases short, with 9 bases between. The CDR3 sequence is 11 residues long. CDR3 in DNA: TGTGCCAGCAACAATTTCGCTGAAGCTTTCTTT. It is translated as CASNNFAEAFF. The full variable domain, with the rest looked up from reference TRBV28 and TRBJ1-1, is DVKVTQSSRYLVKRTGEKVFLECVQDMDHENMFWYRQDPGLGLRLIYFSYDVKMKEKGDIPEGYSVSREKKERFSLILESASTNQTSMYLCASNNFAEAFFGQGTRLTVV.

The rearrangement uses TRBV12-3 or TRBV12-4 and TRBJ2-1, with 8 bases that match TRBD2. The V and J ends lost 7 bases and 3 bases, in that order; junction bases with no gene match: 8. The CDR3 runs 15 residues. The chain's CDR3 is CASTPSGGGYNEQFF. In nucleotides, the CDR3 is TGTGCCAGCACCCCTTCCGGGGGGGGCTACAATGAGCAGTTCTTC.